The text below deals with one T cell receptor beta chain. The data derive from a study of blood T cell repertoires in COVID-19. Study in general: PBMCs, B-cell-depleted T cells, or T cells were the source of the cDNA or gDNA that made up the material.

Germline V lookup: CDR1 SGHRS, CDR2 YFSETQ. CDR3 length equals 18 residues. V was shortened by 1 base and J by 3 bases, with 23 bases between the two germline ends. Original handling: Cell counts per sample came from amplifying reference gene primers. This table comes from immunoSEQ multiplex PCR, and its TCRdb copy is limited to in-frame clones, with some not included. V and J calls and clone size are those listed in that table; D and trimming were worked out from the DNA. This table holds fewer than 80,000 clones, around 83% found once. The origin of this receptor is a woman older than 75 with acute or convalescent COVID-19. This sequence joins TRBV5-1 and TRBJ2-7; D might be TRBD2 (6 bases). Source material: peripheral blood. CDR3 region: CASSLSEGSSARYYEQYF. For the CDR3, the DNA is TGCGCCAGCAGCTTGTCGGAGGGTTCTTCCGCCCGATACTACGAGCAGTACTTC.